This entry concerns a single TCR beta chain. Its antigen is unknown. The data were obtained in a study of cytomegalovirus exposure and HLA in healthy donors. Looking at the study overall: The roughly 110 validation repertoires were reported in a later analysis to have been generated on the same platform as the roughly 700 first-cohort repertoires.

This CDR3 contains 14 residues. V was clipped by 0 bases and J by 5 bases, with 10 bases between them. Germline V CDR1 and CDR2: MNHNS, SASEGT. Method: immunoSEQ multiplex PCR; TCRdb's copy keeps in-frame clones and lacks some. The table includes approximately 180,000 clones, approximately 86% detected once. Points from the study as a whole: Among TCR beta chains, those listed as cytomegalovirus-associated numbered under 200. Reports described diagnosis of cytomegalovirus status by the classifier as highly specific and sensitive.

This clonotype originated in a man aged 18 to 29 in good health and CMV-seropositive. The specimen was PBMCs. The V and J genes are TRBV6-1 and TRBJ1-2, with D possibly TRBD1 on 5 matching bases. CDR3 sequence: CASSEAPTVYGYTF. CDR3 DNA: TGTGCCAGCAGTGAAGCCCCGACAGTATATGGCTACACCTTC.